This paragraph reports one T cell receptor (beta chain). The source of the sample is a study of T cells of healthy individuals. TCRdb used MiXCR to reprocess the 5' RACE reads, holding one entry per CDR3 protein. The sample consists of over 95,000 distinct CDR3 sequences, around 17% of them appearing once. The germline gives CDR1 SEHNR, CDR2 FQNEAQ (reference sequence). The germline V and J ends were trimmed by 4 bases and 4 bases, with 16 bases remaining between them. The CDR3 contains 16 residues. The chain uses TRBV7-9 and TRBJ2-2; no clear D gene. The TCR was taken from a human donor in good health. This chain's CDR3 is CASSSTRAIGTGELFF. CDR3 bases: TGTGCCAGCAGCTCAACCCGGGCTATCGGCACCGGGGAGCTGTTTTTT. Full variable domain (remainder filled in from reference TRBV7-9 and TRBJ2-2): DTGVSQNPRHKITKRGQNVTFRCDPISEHNRLYWYRQTLGQGPEFLTYFQNEAQLEKSRLLSDRFSAERPKGSFSTLEIQRTEQGDSAMYLCASSSTRAIGTGELFFGEGSRLTVL.